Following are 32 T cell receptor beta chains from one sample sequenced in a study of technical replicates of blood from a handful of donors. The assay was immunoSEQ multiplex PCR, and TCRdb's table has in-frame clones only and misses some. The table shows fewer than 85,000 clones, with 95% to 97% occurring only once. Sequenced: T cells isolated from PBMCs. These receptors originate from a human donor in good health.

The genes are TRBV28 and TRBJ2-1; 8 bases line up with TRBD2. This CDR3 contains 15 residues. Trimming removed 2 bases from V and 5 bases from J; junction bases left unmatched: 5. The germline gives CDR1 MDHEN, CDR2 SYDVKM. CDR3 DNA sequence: TGTGCCAGCAGTTTACGGGGGGGGATAAACAATGAGCAGTTCTTC. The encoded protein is CASSLRGGINNEQFF. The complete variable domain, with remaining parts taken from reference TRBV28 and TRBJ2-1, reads DVKVTQSSRYLVKRTGEKVFLECVQDMDHENMFWYRQDPGLGLRLIYFSYDVKMKEKGDIPEGYSVSREKKERFSLILESASTNQTSMYLCASSLRGGINNEQFFGPGTRLTVL.

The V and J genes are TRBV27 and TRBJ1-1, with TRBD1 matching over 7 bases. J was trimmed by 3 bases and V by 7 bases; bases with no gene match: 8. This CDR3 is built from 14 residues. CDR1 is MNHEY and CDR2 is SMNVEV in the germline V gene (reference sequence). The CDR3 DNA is TGTGCCAGCACCAAGACAGGGTTCTACACTGAAGCTTTCTTT. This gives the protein CASTKTGFYTEAFF.

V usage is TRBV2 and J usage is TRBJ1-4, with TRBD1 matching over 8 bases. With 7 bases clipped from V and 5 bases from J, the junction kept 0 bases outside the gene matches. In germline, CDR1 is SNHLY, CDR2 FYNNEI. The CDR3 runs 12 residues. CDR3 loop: CASNRGNEKLFF. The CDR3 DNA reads TGTGCCAGCAACAGGGGGAATGAAAAACTGTTTTTT. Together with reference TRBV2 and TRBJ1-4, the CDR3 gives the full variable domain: EPEVTQTPSHQVTQMGQEVILRCVPISNHLYFYWYRQILGQKVEFLVSFYNNEISEKSEIFDDQFSVERPDGSNFTLKIRSTKLEDSAMYFCASNRGNEKLFFGSGTQLSVL.

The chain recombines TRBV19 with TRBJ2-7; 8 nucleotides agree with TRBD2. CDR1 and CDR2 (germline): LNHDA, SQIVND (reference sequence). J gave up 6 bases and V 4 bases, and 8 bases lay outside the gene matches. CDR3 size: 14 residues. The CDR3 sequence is CASSNERGFSEQYF. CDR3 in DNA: TGTGCCAGTAGTAACGAGCGGGGGTTCTCCGAGCAGTACTTC.

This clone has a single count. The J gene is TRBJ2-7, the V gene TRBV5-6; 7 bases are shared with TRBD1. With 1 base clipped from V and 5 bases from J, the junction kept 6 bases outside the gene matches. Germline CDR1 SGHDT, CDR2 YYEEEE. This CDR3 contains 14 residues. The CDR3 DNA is TGTGCCAGCAGCTTGCCCCGGGACAGCCACGAGCAGTACTTC. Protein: CASSLPRDSHEQYF.

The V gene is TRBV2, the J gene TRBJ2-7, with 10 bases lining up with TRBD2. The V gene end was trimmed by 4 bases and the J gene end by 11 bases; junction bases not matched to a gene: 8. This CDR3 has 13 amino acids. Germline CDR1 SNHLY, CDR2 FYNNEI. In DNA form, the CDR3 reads TGTGCCAGCAGTGGGCTAGCGGGAGTTTTGGAGTACTTC. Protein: CASSGLAGVLEYF.

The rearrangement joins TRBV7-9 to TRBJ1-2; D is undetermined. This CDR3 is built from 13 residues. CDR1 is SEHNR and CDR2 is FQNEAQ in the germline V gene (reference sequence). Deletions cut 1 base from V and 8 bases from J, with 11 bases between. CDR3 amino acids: CASSLVGDQGYTF. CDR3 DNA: TGTGCCAGCAGCTTAGTCGGGGATCAGGGCTACACCTTC.

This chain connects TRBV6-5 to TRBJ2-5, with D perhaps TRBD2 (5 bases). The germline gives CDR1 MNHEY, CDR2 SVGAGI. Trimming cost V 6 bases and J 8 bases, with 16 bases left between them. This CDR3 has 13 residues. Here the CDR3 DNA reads TGTGCCAGCAGGACCTTACTAGGGCCAACCCAGTACTTC. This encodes CASRTLLGPTQYF.

CDR3 coding DNA: TGTGCCAGCTCACCATCGGGTGGCTACGAGCAGTACTTC. Its translation is CASSPSGGYEQYF. J is TRBJ2-7 and V is TRBV18; D call uncertain. This CDR3 contains 13 residues. V dropped 2 bases and J dropped 3 bases, with 8 bases sitting between them. The germline gives CDR1 KGHSH, CDR2 LQKENI. Drawing the rest from reference TRBV18 and TRBJ2-7, the complete variable domain is NAGVMQNPRHLVRRRGQEARLRCSPMKGHSHVYWYRQLPEEGLKFMVYLQKENIIDESGMPKERFSAEFPKEGPSILRIQQVVRGDSAAYFCASSPSGGYEQYFGPGTRLTVT.

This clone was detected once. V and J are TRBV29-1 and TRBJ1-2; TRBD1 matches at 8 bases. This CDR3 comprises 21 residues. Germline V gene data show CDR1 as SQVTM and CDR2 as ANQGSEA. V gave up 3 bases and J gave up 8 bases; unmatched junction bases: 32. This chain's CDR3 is CSVDFWDRRWQGARSENGYTF. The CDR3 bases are TGCAGCGTTGATTTTTGGGACCGACGTTGGCAGGGGGCGCGTAGTGAAAACGGCTACACCTTC.

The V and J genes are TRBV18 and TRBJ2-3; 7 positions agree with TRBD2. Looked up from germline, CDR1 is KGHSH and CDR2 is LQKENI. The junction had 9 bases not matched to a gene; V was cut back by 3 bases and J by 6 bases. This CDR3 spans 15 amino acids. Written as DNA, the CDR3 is TGTGCCAGCTCACCGTGGGAGGGCCGTTCGGATACGCAGTATTTT. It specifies CASSPWEGRSDTQYF.

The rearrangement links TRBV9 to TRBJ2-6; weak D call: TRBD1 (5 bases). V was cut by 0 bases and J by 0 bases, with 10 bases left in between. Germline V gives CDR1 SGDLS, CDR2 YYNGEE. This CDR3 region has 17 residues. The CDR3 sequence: CASSVGRVGSGANVLTF. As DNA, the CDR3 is TGTGCCAGCAGCGTAGGCAGGGTTGGCTCTGGGGCCAACGTCCTGACTTTC.

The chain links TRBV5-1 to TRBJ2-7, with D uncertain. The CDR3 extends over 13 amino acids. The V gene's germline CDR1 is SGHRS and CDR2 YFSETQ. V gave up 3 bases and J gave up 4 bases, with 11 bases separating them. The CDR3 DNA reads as TGCGCCAGCAGCTCGCCCAACTCTTACGAGCAGTACTTC. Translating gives CASSSPNSYEQYF.

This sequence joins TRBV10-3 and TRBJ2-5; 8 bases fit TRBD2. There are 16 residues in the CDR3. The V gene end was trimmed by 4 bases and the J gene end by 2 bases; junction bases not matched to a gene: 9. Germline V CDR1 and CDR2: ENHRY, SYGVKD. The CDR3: CAISAPGTRVQETQYF. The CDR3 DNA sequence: TGTGCCATCAGTGCCCCCGGGACTAGAGTTCAAGAGACCCAGTACTTC.

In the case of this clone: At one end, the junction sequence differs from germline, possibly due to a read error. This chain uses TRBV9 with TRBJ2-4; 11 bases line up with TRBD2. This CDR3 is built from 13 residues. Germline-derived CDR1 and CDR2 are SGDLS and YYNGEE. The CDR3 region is CASSETSGSTGHF. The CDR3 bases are TGTGCCAGCAGCGAAACTAGCGGGAGCACCGGTCACTTC.

CDR3 region: CASSMPSPYEQYF. DNA for the CDR3: TGTGCCAGTAGTATGCCGAGCCCCTACGAGCAGTACTTC. The chain recombines TRBV19 with TRBJ2-7; no clear D. Germline values: CDR1 LNHDA, CDR2 SQIVND (reference sequence). The CDR3 is 13 amino acids. V was pared by 3 bases and J by 2 bases, with 8 bases between.

The CDR3, as DNA: TGTGCCAGCAGCCAAGATGGAGTGTCGGAGCAGTTCTTC. Translation: CASSQDGVSEQFF. J is TRBJ2-1 and V is TRBV4-2; D is ambiguous. In germline, CDR1 is LGHNA, CDR2 YNFKEQ. The V and J ends lost 0 bases and 10 bases respectively, with 10 bases between them. CDR3 length: 13 amino acids.

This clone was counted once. CDR3 DNA: TGCGCCAGCAGCCGACAGGGCGGTAGTGGCTACACCTTC. This sequence encodes CASSRQGGSGYTF. The chain employs TRBV4-1 and TRBJ1-2, with TRBD1 matching over 7 bases. V was clipped by 4 bases and J by 7 bases; unmatched bases: 6. The CDR3 consists of 13 residues. CDR1 and CDR2 from the germline V gene are MGHRA and YSYEKL.

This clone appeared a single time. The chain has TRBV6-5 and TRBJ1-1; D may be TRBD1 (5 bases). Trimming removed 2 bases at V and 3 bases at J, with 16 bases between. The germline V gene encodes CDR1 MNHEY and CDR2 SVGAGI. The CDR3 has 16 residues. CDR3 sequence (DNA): TGTGCCAGCAGTTACGGAGGAGGGGAACGGCACACTGAAGCTTTCTTT. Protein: CASSYGGGERHTEAFF.

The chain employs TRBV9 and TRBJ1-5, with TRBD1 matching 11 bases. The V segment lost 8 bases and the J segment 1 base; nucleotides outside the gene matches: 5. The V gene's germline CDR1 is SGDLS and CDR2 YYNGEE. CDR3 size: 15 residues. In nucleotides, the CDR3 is TGTGCCAGGGAAAGGGACAGGGGGAGCAATCAGCCCCAGCATTTT. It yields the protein CARERDRGSNQPQHF.

CDR3 sequence (DNA): TGCAGCGTTGAAGTCGTCGGGACTGAAAGCTACGAGCAGTACTTC. It codes for CSVEVVGTESYEQYF. This rearrangement joins TRBV29-1 to TRBJ2-7; the D gene is possibly TRBD2 (6 bases). CDR1 and CDR2 (germline): SQVTM, ANQGSEA. This CDR3 is built from 15 residues. The V end lost 1 base, the J end lost 3 bases, and 16 bases lay between the germline ends.

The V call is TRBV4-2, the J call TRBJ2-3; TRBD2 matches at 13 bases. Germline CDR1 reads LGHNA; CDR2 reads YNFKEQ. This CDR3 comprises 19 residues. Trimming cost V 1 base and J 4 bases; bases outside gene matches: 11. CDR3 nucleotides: TGTGCCAGCAGCCAAGCCCGTGGACTAGCGGGAGTTGTTTCAGATACGCAGTATTTT. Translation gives CASSQARGLAGVVSDTQYF.

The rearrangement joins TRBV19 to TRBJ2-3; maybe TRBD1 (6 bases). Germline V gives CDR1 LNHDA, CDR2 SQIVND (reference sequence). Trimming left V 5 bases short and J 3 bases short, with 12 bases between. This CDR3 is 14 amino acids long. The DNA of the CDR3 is TGTGCCAGTAGTGGCTACAGGGAAACAGATACGCAGTATTTT. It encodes CASSGYRETDTQYF.

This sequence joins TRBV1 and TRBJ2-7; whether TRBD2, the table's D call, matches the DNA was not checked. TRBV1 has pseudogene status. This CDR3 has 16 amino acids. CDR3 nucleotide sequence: TGCACCAGCAGCTCAGGGACTAGCGGGAGGGACCACGAGCAGTACTTC. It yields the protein CTSSSGTSGRDHEQYF.

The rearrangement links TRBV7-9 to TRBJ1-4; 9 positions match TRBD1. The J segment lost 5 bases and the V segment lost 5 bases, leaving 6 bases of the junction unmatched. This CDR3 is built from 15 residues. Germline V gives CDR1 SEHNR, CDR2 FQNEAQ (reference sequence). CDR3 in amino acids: CASSPQGAINEKLFF. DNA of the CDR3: TGTGCCAGCAGCCCACAGGGGGCGATAAATGAAAAACTGTTTTTT. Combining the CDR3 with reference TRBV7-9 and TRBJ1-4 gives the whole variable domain DTGVSQNPRHKITKRGQNVTFRCDPISEHNRLYWYRQTLGQGPEFLTYFQNEAQLEKSRLLSDRFSAERPKGSFSTLEIQRTEQGDSAMYLCASSPQGAINEKLFFGSGTQLSVL.

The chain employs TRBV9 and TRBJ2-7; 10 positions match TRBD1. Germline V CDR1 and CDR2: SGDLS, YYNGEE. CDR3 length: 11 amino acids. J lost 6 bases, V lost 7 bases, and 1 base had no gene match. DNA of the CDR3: TGTGCCAGCGGACAGGGGGGCGAGCAGTACTTC. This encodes CASGQGGEQYF.

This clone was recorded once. This chain's CDR3 is CARSLRGTGELFF. The CDR3 DNA reads as TGTGCCAGAAGCTTGCGGGGGACCGGGGAGCTGTTTTTT. This chain connects TRBV5-3 to TRBJ2-2; TRBD2 might be the D (6 bases). TRBV5-3 is recorded as an ORF, its role being uncertain. There are 13 residues in the CDR3. V shed 1 base and J shed 5 bases, with 6 bases lying between them.

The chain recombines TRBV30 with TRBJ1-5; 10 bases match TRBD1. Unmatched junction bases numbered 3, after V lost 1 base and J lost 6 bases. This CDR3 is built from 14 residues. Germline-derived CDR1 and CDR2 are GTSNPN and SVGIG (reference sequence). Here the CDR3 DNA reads TGTGCCTGGAGTGGACAGGGGGCTTCTCAGCCCCAGCATTTT. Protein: CAWSGQGASQPQHF.

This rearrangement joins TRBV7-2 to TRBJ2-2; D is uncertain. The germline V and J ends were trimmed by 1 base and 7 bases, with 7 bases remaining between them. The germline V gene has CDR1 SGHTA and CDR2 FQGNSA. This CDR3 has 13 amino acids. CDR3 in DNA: TGTGCCAGCAGCTTAGGCTCTAACGGGGAGCTGTTTTTT. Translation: CASSLGSNGELFF. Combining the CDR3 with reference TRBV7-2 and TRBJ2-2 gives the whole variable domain GAGVSQSPSNKVTEKGKDVELRCDPISGHTALYWYRQSLGQGLEFLIYFQGNSAPDKSGLPSDRFSAERTGGSVSTLTIQRTQQEDSAVYLCASSLGSNGELFFGEGSRLTVL.

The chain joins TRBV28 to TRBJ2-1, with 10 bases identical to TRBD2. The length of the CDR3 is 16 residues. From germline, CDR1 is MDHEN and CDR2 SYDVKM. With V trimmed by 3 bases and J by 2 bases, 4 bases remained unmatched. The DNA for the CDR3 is TGTGCCAGCAGTTTCCCGAGCGGGAGGGCCTACAATGAGCAGTTCTTC. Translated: CASSFPSGRAYNEQFF.

CDR3 loop: CASTNSGGWNTEAFF. For the CDR3, the DNA is TGTGCCAGCACCAATTCAGGGGGCTGGAACACTGAAGCTTTCTTT. V gene TRBV7-9 combines with J gene TRBJ1-1; 8 positions agree with TRBD1. Germline V gene lookup returns CDR1 SEHNR and CDR2 FQNEAQ (reference sequence). CDR3 length: 15 residues. The junction had 8 bases not matched to a gene; V was cut back by 7 bases and J by 1 base.

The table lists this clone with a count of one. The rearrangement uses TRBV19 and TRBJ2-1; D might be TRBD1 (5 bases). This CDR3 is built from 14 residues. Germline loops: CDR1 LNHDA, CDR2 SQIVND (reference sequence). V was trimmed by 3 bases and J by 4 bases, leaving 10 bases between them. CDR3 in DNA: TGTGCCAGTAGTATGGACGACAGATACAATGAGCAGTTCTTC. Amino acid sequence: CASSMDDRYNEQFF.